This T cell receptor (beta chain) was obtained from a study of CD8+ T cells in alopecia areata. Overall study results and limits: Lesional scalp, notably in alopecia totalis/universalis, had clonality above that of normal scalp. Mice showed clearer TCR sharing than patients did, a gap that was possibly HLA-related.

Germline V gene lookup returns CDR1 SGHTA and CDR2 FQGTGA. Trimming at V came to 4 bases and at J to 1 base, leaving 3 bases not matched to a gene. There are 14 residues in the CDR3. As to treatment: oral pan-JAK inhibitor, 5-10 mg twice daily. As part of sample collection, lesional scalp punch biopsies and peripheral blood were taken from alopecia areata patients. Sorted out of PBMCs were CD4+ T cells and CD8+ T cells. This clone was counted between two and nine times. Its antigen remains unknown. As the sequencing template, cDNA was produced by extracting RNA and reverse transcribing it. Sequenced by immunoSEQ multiplex PCR; TCRdb stores in-frame clones only, minus some. The repertoire holds 150,000 to 200,000 clones, with roughly 65% as singletons.

Material: CD4+ T cells sorted from blood, obtained at week 4, from a patient treated with tofacitinib. The sequence came from a human donor with alopecia areata. The V gene is TRBV7-3, the J gene TRBJ1-1; 7 nucleotides align to TRBD1. In DNA form, the CDR3 reads TGTGCCAGCAGCTCGACAGGGAAGAACACTGAAGCTTTCTTT. Translating gives CASSSTGKNTEAFF.